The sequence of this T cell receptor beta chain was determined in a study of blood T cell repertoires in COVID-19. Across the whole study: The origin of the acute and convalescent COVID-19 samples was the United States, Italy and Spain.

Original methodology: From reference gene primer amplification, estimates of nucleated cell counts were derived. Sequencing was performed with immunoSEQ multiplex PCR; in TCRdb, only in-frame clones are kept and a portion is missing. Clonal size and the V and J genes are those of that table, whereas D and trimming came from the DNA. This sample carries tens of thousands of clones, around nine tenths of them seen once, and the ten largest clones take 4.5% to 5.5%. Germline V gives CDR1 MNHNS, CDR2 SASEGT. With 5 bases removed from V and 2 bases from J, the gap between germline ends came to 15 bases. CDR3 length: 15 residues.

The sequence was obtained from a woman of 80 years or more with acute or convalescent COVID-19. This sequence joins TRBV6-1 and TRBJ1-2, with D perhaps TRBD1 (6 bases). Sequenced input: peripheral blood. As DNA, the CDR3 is TGTGCCAGCAGTTTAGATGGCAGGGGAAACTATGGCTACACCTTC. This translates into CASSLDGRGNYGYTF.